This TCR beta chain is from a study of OX40 agonist ivuxolimab in advanced cancers. Study as a whole: Earlier treatment with anti-PD-1, anti-PD-L1 or anti-CTLA-4 was permitted, and about 40% had received some.

V was pared by 3 bases and J by 1 base, with 12 bases between. Germline V gene sequence: CDR1 SQVTM, CDR2 ANQGSEA. The CDR3 sequence is 14 residues long. Systemic immunosuppression or a history of autoimmune disease excluded patients. Patients had blood sampled at baseline and again on cycle 4 day 1 and cycle 7 day 1. Data came from immunoSEQ multiplex PCR; TCRdb stores just in-frame clones and leaves some out. The profile shows 50,000 to 75,000 clones, about 88% of them singletons. The receptor was isolated from an adult with an advanced solid tumor such as melanoma, head and neck, liver or kidney cancer. The sample here was CD4+ or CD8+ T cells sorted from blood, taken in a trial of the OX40 agonist ivuxolimab. The chain employs TRBV29-1 and TRBJ1-1; D gene unclear. The CDR3 coding sequence is TGCAGCGTTGAGGACCCCTGGAGGAACACTGAAGCTTTCTTT. Translating it yields CSVEDPWRNTEAFF.